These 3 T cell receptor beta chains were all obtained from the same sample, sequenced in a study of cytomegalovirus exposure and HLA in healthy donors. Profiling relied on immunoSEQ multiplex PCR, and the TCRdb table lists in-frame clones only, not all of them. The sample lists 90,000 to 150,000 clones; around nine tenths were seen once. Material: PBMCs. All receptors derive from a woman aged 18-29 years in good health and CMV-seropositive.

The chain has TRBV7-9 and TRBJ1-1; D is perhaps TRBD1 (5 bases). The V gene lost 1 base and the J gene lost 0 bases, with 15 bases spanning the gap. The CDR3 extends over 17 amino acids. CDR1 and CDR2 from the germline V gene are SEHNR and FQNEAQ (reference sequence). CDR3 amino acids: CASSLVGGESMNTEAFF. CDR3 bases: TGTGCCAGCAGCTTAGTTGGGGGGGAGAGCATGAACACTGAAGCTTTCTTT.

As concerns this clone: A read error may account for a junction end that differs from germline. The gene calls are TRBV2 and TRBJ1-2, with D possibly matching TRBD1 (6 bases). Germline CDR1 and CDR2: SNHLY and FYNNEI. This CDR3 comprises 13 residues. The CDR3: CASSALERGRARF. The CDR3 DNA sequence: TGTGCCAGCAGTGCCCTCGAAAGGGGGAGGGCCCGCTTC.

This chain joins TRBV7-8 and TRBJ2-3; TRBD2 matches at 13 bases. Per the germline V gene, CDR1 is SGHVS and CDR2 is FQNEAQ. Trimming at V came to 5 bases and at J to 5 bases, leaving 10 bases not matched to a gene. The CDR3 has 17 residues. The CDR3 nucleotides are TGTGCCAGCAGCGGAGACGGGACTAGCGGGATGATAGATACGCAGTATTTT. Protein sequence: CASSGDGTSGMIDTQYF.